Reported below is one TCR beta chain. With 60 Vbeta and 13 Jbeta primers, the PCR was carried out. Clones were sequenced by immunoSEQ multiplex PCR, and TCRdb holds only the in-frame ones, with some missing. The repertoire holds 90,000 to 150,000 clones, about three fifths seen once, with about 9.1% in the top ten. These data come from a study of cytomegalovirus exposure and HLA in healthy donors. The origin of this receptor is a man in his forties or fifties in good health and CMV-seropositive. Material: PBMCs.

CDR3 in DNA: TGTGCCAGCAGCCCGCGGTTAGGTGAAAAACTGTTTTTT. This gives the protein CASSPRLGEKLFF. This chain connects TRBV7-3 to TRBJ1-4; unclear D gene. Looked up from germline, CDR1 is SGHTA and CDR2 is FQGTGA. CDR3 length equals 13 residues. Deletions cut 5 bases from V and 7 bases from J, with 11 bases between.